This T cell receptor (beta chain) appears in the sequencing data of a study of blood T cell repertoires in COVID-19. V was cut by 4 bases and J by 4 bases, with 12 bases left in between. The CDR3 is 14 amino acids. CDR1 is SGDLS, CDR2 YYNGEE, per germline. In the original workflow: By means of reference gene primer amplification, nucleated cell counts were estimated. Sequencing used immunoSEQ multiplex PCR; TCRdb keeps in-frame clones, though not all of them. V, J and clone size derive from that table, while D and trimming were established from the DNA sequence. The sample contains approximately 300,000 clones, around nine tenths of which appear only once.

This receptor was obtained from a woman aged 25-40 years with COVID-19, enrolled during active disease. The specimen was peripheral blood. The chain recombines TRBV9 with TRBJ1-3; no clear D gene. CDR3 in amino acids: CASSPRAGGNTIYF. The CDR3 nucleotides read TGTGCCAGCAGCCCCCGGGCGGGAGGAAACACCATATATTTT.